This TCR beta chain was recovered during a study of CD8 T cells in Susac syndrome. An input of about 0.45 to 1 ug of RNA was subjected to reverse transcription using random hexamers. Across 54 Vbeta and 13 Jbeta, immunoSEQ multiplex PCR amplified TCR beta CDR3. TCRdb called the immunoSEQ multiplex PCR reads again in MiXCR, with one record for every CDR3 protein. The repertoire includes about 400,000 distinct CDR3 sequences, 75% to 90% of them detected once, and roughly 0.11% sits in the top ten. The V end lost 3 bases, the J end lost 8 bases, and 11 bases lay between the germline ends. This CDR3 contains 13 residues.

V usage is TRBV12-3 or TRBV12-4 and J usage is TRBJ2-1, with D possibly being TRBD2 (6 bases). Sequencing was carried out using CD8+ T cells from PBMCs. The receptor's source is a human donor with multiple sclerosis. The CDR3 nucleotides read TGTGCCAGCAGTTTTGGAGGGGTTGATGAGCAGTTCTTC. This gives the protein CASSFGGVDEQFF.